These T cell receptor beta chains were read from a single sample in a study of cytomegalovirus exposure and HLA in healthy donors. Libraries were prepared by immunoSEQ multiplex PCR; TCRdb keeps only in-frame clonotypes and omits some of them. Among fewer than 200,000 clones listed, around 75% were seen once. Source material: PBMCs. These receptors all come from a woman between 25 and 40 years old in good health and CMV-seronegative. The CDR3 runs from the conserved cysteine through the conserved F or W.

TRBV5-6,TRBJ2-3,CASSRLAGGGISTDTQYF
TRBV9,TRBJ2-5,CASSVVELAGTQYF
TRBV29-1,TRBJ2-2,CSVVLGARNTGELFF
TRBV5-1,TRBJ1-4,CASSLASGTRNEKLFF
TRBV18,TRBJ1-1,CASSPRTGGNTNTEAFF
TRBV7-2,TRBJ1-5,CASTPGNSNQPQHF
TRBV7-2,TRBJ2-3,CASSSQTSGRRADTQYF
TRBV5-1,TRBJ2-2,CASSFSANTGELFF
TRBV18,TRBJ2-7,CASSRPGLEQYF
TRBV5-1,TRBJ2-7,CASSGGGLGEVVEQYF
TRBV7-2,TRBJ2-5,CASSLYLAGGQETQYF
TRBV27,TRBJ2-5,CASSYRTGEKTQYF
TRBV5-1,TRBJ2-7,CASSLEPGTPSYEQYF
TRBV4-1,TRBJ2-1,CASSQTSGGAYEQFF
TRBV30,TRBJ1-2,CAWSVSQYGYTF
TRBV29-1,TRBJ1-5,CSVATGEGPQHF
TRBV7-2,TRBJ2-5,CASSRGGQGGLGETQYF
TRBV4-1,TRBJ1-2,CASSQPGQGYGYTF
TRBV5-1,TRBJ2-3,CASLPEGGRTDTQYF
TRBV7-9,TRBJ1-1,CASSREPMNTEAFF
TRBV11-2,TRBJ1-6,CASSPNRVPLHF
TRBV27,TRBJ2-5,CASMRARGAGETQYF
TRBV7-2,TRBJ2-1,CASRGRGAGGPGNEQFF
TRBV10-3,TRBJ1-1,CAISESPTGDTEAFF
TRBV6-5,TRBJ2-1,CASSSSGRGGNEQFF
TRBV7-9,TRBJ2-1,CASSFGGTEQFF
TRBV6-6,TRBJ2-5,CASSYTPETQYF
TRBV6-6,TRBJ1-6,CASSSETGNSPLHF
TRBV6-5,TRBJ2-7,CASSYSGTGTYEQYF
TRBV11-2,TRBJ2-1,CASSLRSSVYNEQFF
TRBV5-4,TRBJ2-3,CASSLAFRGNTDTQYF
TRBV6-1,TRBJ2-7,CASSVTGTGGYEQYF
TRBV4-1,TRBJ2-5,CASSLAGGRETQYF
TRBV4-2,TRBJ1-2,CASSQDVPGVYGYTF
TRBV27,TRBJ2-3,CASSYSAGTVLTDTQYF
TRBV7-9,TRBJ2-1,CAITLTSSYNEQFF
TRBV19,TRBJ1-1,CASHGQTRTEAFF
TRBV4-2,TRBJ2-6,CASSQETPSGLGISGANVLTF
TRBV5-1,TRBJ1-6,CASRPEGSYNSPLHF
TRBV5-6,TRBJ2-5,CASSRYVGGGETQYF
TRBV7-2,TRBJ2-1,CASSVGQGSSYAGQFF
TRBV29-1,TRBJ1-1,CSVVIGGRQGRSAFF
TRBV7-9,TRBJ1-2,CASSSGLYGYTF
TRBV9,TRBJ2-5,CASSVGTGAKETQYF
TRBV9,TRBJ2-3,CASSVGVLPSTDTQYF
TRBV2,TRBJ1-6,CASTSGQSLYNSPLHF
TRBV29-1,TRBJ1-5,CSVLLGTGRLSGQPQHF
TRBV10-3,TRBJ2-7,CAISRTSEYEQYF